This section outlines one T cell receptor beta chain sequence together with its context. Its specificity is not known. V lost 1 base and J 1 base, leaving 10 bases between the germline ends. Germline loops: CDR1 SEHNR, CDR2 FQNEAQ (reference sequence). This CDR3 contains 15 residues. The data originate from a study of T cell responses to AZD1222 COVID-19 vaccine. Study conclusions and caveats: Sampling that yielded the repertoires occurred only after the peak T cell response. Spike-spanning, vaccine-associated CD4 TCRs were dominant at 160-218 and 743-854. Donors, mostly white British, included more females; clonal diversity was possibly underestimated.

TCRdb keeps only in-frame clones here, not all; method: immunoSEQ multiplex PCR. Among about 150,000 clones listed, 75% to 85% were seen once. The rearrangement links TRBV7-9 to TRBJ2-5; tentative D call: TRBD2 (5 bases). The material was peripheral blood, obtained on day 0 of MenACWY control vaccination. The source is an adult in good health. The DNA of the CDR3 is TGTGCCAGCAGCTTAGTGGAGGCGCCCCAAGAGACCCAGTACTTC. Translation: CASSLVEAPQETQYF.